This T cell receptor beta chain was sequenced in a study of cytomegalovirus exposure and HLA in healthy donors (dated by TCRdb to 2016 to 2017). About the full investigation: An earlier analysis of several hundred of the donors reported 276 Gb of sequence data and 100 million to 140 million unique TCR beta sequences from about 180 million T cells. Roughly 290 gigabases of sequencing data and around 85 million unique TCR sequences made up an early release that covered 500 to 650 HLA-typed donors. Among the 398 genotyped donors, around 79% belonged to the genetic ancestry cluster associated with self-reported Caucasian donors. The study aimed to test whether signatures of past pathogen exposure could be identified by cataloging public T cell receptors. The study used immunosequencing to profile the T cell repertoires of several hundred subjects and linked those repertoires to cytomegalovirus serostatus. In addition to the first cohort of 666 subjects, a separate validation cohort of 120 different subjects was used. High-throughput TCR immunosequencing, statistical association of individual TCRs with disease status, and machine learning were combined to predict cytomegalovirus infection status. A later analysis re-analyzed previously published TCR beta repertoires from 666 donors and added high-resolution HLA genotyping to study TCR occurrence patterns. The later analysis used no new phenotypic data to find candidate immune exposures, relying instead on TCR beta sequences and their occurrence across donors. To decide whether each TCR beta V gene segment behaved as functional or pseudogenic, an earlier analysis of approximately 600 of the donors relied on high-throughput TCR beta sequencing. Alongside the repertoire data, information on donor age, sex, ethnicity and CMV serostatus was compiled. In a later genetic analysis, genome-wide SNP genotypes for about 65% of the roughly 700 donors were used, and that subset was treated as a discovery cohort. Every repertoire in the discovery cohort had been generated on one and the same sequencing platform. HLA typing covered class I and class II loci at four-digit resolution. Typing coverage varied by locus: roughly 629-630 donors for A, B, C, DRB1 and DQB1; roughly 500 for DQA1; over 600 for DPA1; around 450 for DPB1. Five DR-DQ haplotypes were handled as single units for association and clustering, since linkage in the cohort was strong. Among about 410 genotyped donors of the cohort, an average of around 250,000 unique TCR beta nucleotide sequences was sequenced per donor, of which about 18% were non-productive.

A remark on this clone: Its binding antigen is unknown. There are no base qualities to consult, and no much larger clone falls within one base.

To prepare the library, the immunoSEQ multiplex PCR assay was applied. The multiplex PCR relied on a mix of 60 forward primers for TCR Vbeta segments and 13 reverse primers for TCR Jbeta segments. A multiplex PCR assay on genomic DNA amplified the CDR3 region of rearranged TCR beta genes. The amplified TCR beta libraries were sequenced on the Illumina HiSeq System as 87-base-pair reads. Per the source publication's procedure: A later analysis tallied roughly 76 million unique TCR beta chains across the 640 or so repertoires, and about 12 million of those chains were shared by two or more donors. A nearest-neighbor algorithm error-corrected the raw reads and collapsed the reads into unique sequences, merging closely related sequences to remove PCR and sequencing errors. Alignment of CDR3 sequences to IMGT reference sequences was used to assign V, D and J gene segments. For a sequence to be retained, a match of at least six nucleotides to both a V gene segment and a J gene segment was required. Rearrangements were classified as productive when the CDR3 lacked stop codons and remained in frame with V and J, and all other rearrangements were classified as non-productive. Following IMGT convention, CDR3 was defined as the stretch from the second conserved V-encoded cysteine to the conserved J-encoded phenylalanine. Sequences without an unambiguous match to a single V gene segment were excluded from the earlier analysis of about 600 of the donors. An earlier analysis of under 750 of the donors called V segments functional above 56.7% productive rearrangements and segregating when the between-donor standard deviation exceeded 5%. A statistical classification framework was built for diagnosing cytomegalovirus status from the catalog of TCR beta chain sequences. In a later analysis, V and J genes were assigned by comparing TCR nucleotide sequences against IMGT/GENE-DB human TR gene sequences. A later analysis assigned CDR3 sequences and most-parsimonious VDJ recombination scenarios with the TCRdist pipeline. In a later analysis, each TCR beta chain was defined by its CDR3 amino acid sequence together with its V-gene family, and reads without a unique V-gene family were excluded. A later analysis removed 600 or so highly shared, low-generation-probability nucleotide sequences to deal with suspected cross-contamination and a sequencing artifact. A later analysis calculated a clonal expansion index for each public chain from normalized within-repertoire ranks of inferred template counts. In a later analysis, generation probabilities were computed with a VDJ recombination model fitted to out-of-frame rearrangements, and the resulting probabilities were checked against IGoR. A later analysis scored TCR-TCR, TCR-HLA and TCR-CMV co-occurrence with hypergeometric tests, applying a repertoire-size bias correction to TCR pairs. In a later analysis, false discovery rates were estimated by permuting HLA or CMV assignments 20 times. In a later analysis, co-occurring TCRs were grouped using DBSCAN, and TCRdist sequence similarity was added for clustering within HLA-allele-positive subsets. Repertoires with fewer than 30,000 or more than 120,000 public chains, plus five repertoires with anomalous nucleotide sharing, were excluded from co-occurrence clustering. TCRdb carries this immuneACCESS record with in-frame sequences only. Its versions omit some clonotypes, under half of them owing to an unresolved V gene in the studies checked, with the rest unexplained. V and J calls and clone size are copied from that table; D and trimming were computed from the DNA. The table for this sample lists around 140,000 clones; 65% to 90% of them were counted only once. Together, the top ten hold roughly 2.9% of the sample.

The study at large found these results: For the cohort, immune exposure information was limited to CMV serostatus. In a later analysis, HLA-associated TCR beta chains were found to be more clonally expanded and to have lower generation probabilities than equally common non-associated chains. It was suggested by the authors that the approach could potentially be generalized to other disease states and immunological phenotypes. Correlated functional status among segregating V segments might reflect linkage disequilibrium, but an unknown experimental factor could not be ruled out. Strong co-occurrence of HLA alleles, especially DR and DQ, made assigning TCR associations to individual alleles difficult. About 17 rarely observed V segments, including chromosome 9 orphons, were excluded from the earlier analysis of 550 to 700 of the donors because counts were too low. According to a later analysis, parvovirus B19, influenza, CMV and Epstein-Barr virus appeared linked to several top co-occurrence clusters. A total of roughly 160 TCR beta chains were listed by the study as associated with cytomegalovirus. According to a later analysis, TCR association rates differed among HLA loci, with DRB1 alleles showing the most associated TCRs and HLA-C alleles showing the fewest. A further reported finding was that TCR beta sequences accurately predicted the HLA-A and HLA-B alleles for most subjects in the first cohort. Because HLA typing was unavailable for some donors at each locus, only the typed subset was used in association tests. In both the original and validation cohorts, the classifier was reported to diagnose cytomegalovirus status with high specificity and sensitivity. A cluster of highly shared sequence variants was judged likely to represent a technical artifact of the sequencing pipeline. Roughly uniform sequencing depth across donors was assumed in presence/absence analyses, although this assumption may not hold. A later analysis associated 15,000 to 20,000 TCR beta sequences with specific HLA alleles at a false discovery rate of 0.05. V-gene and J-gene trimming of TCR beta chains was associated with a missense DCLRE1C variant in a later genetic analysis, and the association was replicated in an independent cohort. In an earlier analysis of over 550 of the donors, most TCR beta V segments were observed in productive rearrangements about 87% or about 30% of the time, broadly matching IMGT annotations. The 87-base-pair reads could not distinguish some IMGT-functional V segments, including TRBV6-2 and TRBV6-3, so those segments were excluded. According to a later analysis, most CMV-associated TCR beta chains appeared to be HLA-restricted, and the HLA associations seemed to be driven largely by CMV exposure. A later genetic analysis reported fewer N-insertions in productive TCRs among donors in an Asian-associated ancestry cluster than the roughly 700-donor mean. In vitro tests confirmed that a few of the cytomegalovirus-associated TCR beta chains recognize cytomegalovirus antigens. Most TCR sequences were seen in very few donors, while some public TCRs were found in many individuals. The cohort was sequenced for TCR beta chains only, and without alpha or paired-chain data the features that could be detected were limited.

CDR1 and CDR2 were assigned from the germline V gene as MNHEY and SVGAGI. Relative to germline, V is 0 bases shorter and J is 5 bases shorter, with 11 bases between their ends. From cysteine to phenylalanine, the CDR3 is 15 amino acids long. The kept DNA is CDR3 alone, 45 bases in frame from the first base. The cohort comprised 550 to 700 healthy bone marrow donors. Cohort members were all nominally healthy when sampled, although unrecorded immune exposures were likely present. The donor was CMV seronegative and belonged to the group of 380 or so seronegative cohort members. Each donor provided a peripheral blood sample, and peripheral blood mononuclear cells were used for TCR beta sequencing. Genomic DNA was extracted from the blood cell samples with the Qiagen DNeasy Blood Extraction Kit.

Source material: PBMCs. The rearranged chain carries TRBV6-5 and TRBJ1-3; possibly the D gene is TRBD1, per 5 matching bases. The sequence was collected from a woman in her twenties or thirties in good health and CMV-seronegative. The CDR3 has the sequence CASSYSGTGRNTIYF. DNA sequence: TGTGCCAGCAGTTACTCCGGGACTGGGCGAAACACCATATATTTT.